This T cell receptor (beta chain) was obtained from a study of blood T cell repertoires in COVID-19. Looked up from germline, CDR1 is MRHNA and CDR2 is SNTAGT. CDR3 length: 15 residues. V lost 3 bases and J lost 0, with 10 bases in between. Profiled with immunoSEQ multiplex PCR; TCRdb holds only in-frame clones, not every one. The sample consists of around 300,000 clones, about 85% of them appearing once. The TCR originated in a woman between 45 and 65 years old who had recovered from COVID-19. The V call is TRBV6-4, the J call TRBJ2-3; no clear D gene. Material: PBMCs or T cells enriched from blood (not recorded which). CDR3 coding DNA: TGTGCCAGCAGTGAGGCAGGCCAGAGCACAGATACGCAGTATTTT. Its translation is CASSEAGQSTDTQYF.